This TCR beta chain originates from a study of blood T cells in healthy people across ages. This clonotype was observed a handful of times. The use of a sample-barcoded 5' primer and a J-beta primer mix characterized a second PCR of roughly 6 to 12 cycles. Using its own MiXCR run on the 5' RACE reads, TCRdb lists one record per CDR3 protein. The table records 1.5 million or so distinct CDR3 sequences, 40% to 50% of them present only once. Looked up from germline, CDR1 is SGDLS and CDR2 is YYNGEE. V lost 0 bases to trimming and J lost 5 bases; unmatched junction nucleotides: 5. This CDR3 is built from 15 residues.

This chain connects TRBV9 to TRBJ2-7; TRBD2 agrees at 10 bases. The sequencing sample was made of blood. The sequence came from a woman between 18 and 30 years old in good health. In nucleotides, the CDR3 is TGTGCCAGCAGCGTAGAACCTAGCGGGGGCCACGAGCAGTACTTC. Amino acid sequence: CASSVEPSGGHEQYF.